Below, 27 T cell receptor beta chains from the same sample are listed, as sequenced in a study of molecular identifiers for immune sequencing clone quantification. TCRdb re-called the PCR reads through MiXCR, storing one row per CDR3 protein. Of approximately 670,000 distinct CDR3 sequences in the sample, less than 20% were seen once. Sample: naive CD8+ T cells from blood, with Jurkat cell RNA spiked in. Subset reported: FACS-sorted CD8+CD4-CCR7+CD45RA+ naive T cells. These TCRs come from a human donor in good health. Some libraries in this study had Jurkat cell RNA spiked in.

This clonotype showed up many times. The chain recombines TRBV7-9 with TRBJ2-6; D not resolved. Between the trimmed V and J ends, which lost 1 base and 0 bases, there was a span of 4 bases. The germline V gene has CDR1 SEHNR and CDR2 FQNEAQ (reference sequence). This CDR3 contains 15 residues. The CDR3 sequence: CASSLVVSGANVLTF. The DNA for the CDR3 is TGTGCCAGCAGCTTAGTCGTCTCTGGGGCCAACGTCCTGACTTTC.

This clonotype showed up many times. The rearrangement joins TRBV5-1 to TRBJ2-7; perhaps TRBD1 as D (5 bases). This CDR3 is 14 amino acids long. Germline loops: CDR1 SGHRS, CDR2 YFSETQ. V lost 1 base, J lost 2 bases, and 10 bases lay in between. The CDR3 bases are TGCGCCAGCAGCTTGTGGGCAGGGACCTACGAGCAGTACTTC. It codes for CASSLWAGTYEQYF.

This clonotype was detected ten times or more. The chain carries TRBV6-5 and TRBJ2-7; 7 nucleotides match TRBD1. Germline trimming cut 0 bases from V and 2 bases from J; bases unmatched to any gene: 4. Germline V gene data show CDR1 as MNHEY and CDR2 as SVGAGI. The CDR3 sequence is 15 residues long. The CDR3 nucleotides are TGTGCCAGCAGTTACTCGTATCAGGGGGCCTACGAGCAGTACTTC. This encodes CASSYSYQGAYEQYF.

This clonotype has at least ten counts. The chain is built from TRBV19 and TRBJ2-7; D might be TRBD1 or TRBD2, each matching 5 bases. Trimming took 6 bases from V and 2 from J, leaving 20 bases between them. This CDR3 has 16 residues. The germline CDR1 and CDR2 sequences are LNHDA and SQIVND (reference sequence). CDR3 nucleotide sequence: TGTGCCAGTAGGAAACACGGGGACGCGGGCACCTACGAGCAGTACTTC. Protein sequence: CASRKHGDAGTYEQYF.

This clonotype was observed a few times. The chain joins TRBV9 to TRBJ1-2, with 7 nucleotides matching TRBD1. The CDR3 covers 13 residues. The junction had 7 bases not matched to a gene; V was cut back by 4 bases and J by 7 bases. CDR1 and CDR2 (germline): SGDLS, YYNGEE. CDR3 sequence (DNA): TGTGCCAGCAGCCCCGCACAGGGGACTGGCTACACCTTC. Protein: CASSPAQGTGYTF. The complete variable domain, with remaining parts taken from reference TRBV9 and TRBJ1-2, reads DSGVTQTPKHLITATGQRVTLRCSPRSGDLSVYWYQQSLDQGLQFLIQYYNGEERAKGNILERFSAQQFPDLHSELNLSSLELGDSALYFCASSPAQGTGYTFGSGTRLTVV.

Only a few counts were recorded for this clonotype. The gene calls are TRBV29-1 and TRBJ1-2, with D perhaps matching TRBD1 (5 bases). The CDR3 covers 14 residues. Germline CDR1 and CDR2: SQVTM and ANQGSEA. V lost 5 bases, J lost 0 bases, and 13 bases lay in between. For the CDR3, the DNA is TGCAGCGTTCCCCGGGACGGAGCTAACTATGGCTACACCTTC. Its translation: CSVPRDGANYGYTF.

This clonotype showed up many times. This chain uses TRBV27 with TRBJ1-1; D possibly corresponds to TRBD1 (5 bases). Germline CDR1 and CDR2: MNHEY and SMNVEV (reference sequence). Trimming stripped 0 bases from V and 6 bases from J, with 8 bases between. The CDR3 spans 13 residues. The CDR3 region has the DNA TGTGCCAGCAGTTTATCGGGGGTATCTGAAGCTTTCTTT. Translation: CASSLSGVSEAFF.

This clonotype came up many times. This chain uses TRBV19 with TRBJ2-3; D might be TRBD1 (5 bases). The V and J ends lost 7 bases and 0 bases respectively, with 14 bases between them. The germline V gene encodes CDR1 LNHDA and CDR2 SQIVND (reference sequence). CDR3 size: 15 residues. CDR3 in amino acids: CASNTGYASTDTQYF. CDR3 coding DNA: TGTGCCAGTAACACAGGCTACGCTAGCACAGATACGCAGTATTTT.

In this sample, this clonotype turned up a few times. This rearrangement joins TRBV19 to TRBJ2-7; 7 positions agree with TRBD2. Per germline, CDR1 LNHDA and CDR2 SQIVND (reference sequence). The CDR3 consists of 15 residues. With 5 bases clipped from V and 3 bases from J, the junction kept 10 bases outside the gene matches. The chain's CDR3 is CASSVDGPSGYEQYF. In nucleotides, the CDR3 is TGTGCCAGTAGTGTCGATGGTCCTAGCGGCTACGAGCAGTACTTC.

Details on this clonotype: Possible read error: a much larger clone is one base away. The J gene is TRBJ2-7, the V gene TRBV20-1, with D unresolved. This CDR3 comprises 13 residues. The germline V gene encodes CDR1 DFQATT and CDR2 SNEGSKA (reference sequence). In DNA, the CDR3 is TGCAGTGCTAGAGACACCTACTCCTACAAGCAGTACTTC. It translates to CSARDTYSYKQYF.

The chain has TRBV19 and TRBJ1-1; unclear D gene. Germline lookup yields CDR1 LNHDA and CDR2 SQIVND (reference sequence). V lost 7 bases to trimming and J lost 3 bases, with 9 bases between them. This CDR3 is 12 amino acids long. Written as DNA, the CDR3 is TGTGCCAGTAACGACGGTTACACTGAAGCTTTCTTT. It is translated as CASNDGYTEAFF. Variable domain in full (rest from reference TRBV19 and TRBJ1-1): DGGITQSPKYLFRKEGQNVTLSCEQNLNHDAMYWYRQDPGQGLRLIYYSQIVNDFQKGDIAEGYSVSREKKESFPLTVTSAQKNPTAFYLCASNDGYTEAFFGQGTRLTVV.

The chain carries TRBV30 and TRBJ2-7; D possibly uses TRBD1 or TRBD2 (7 bases each). Between the trimmed V and J ends, which lost 8 bases and 2 bases, there was a span of 13 bases. The CDR3 extends over 12 amino acids. Germline V lookup: CDR1 GTSNPN, CDR2 SVGIG (reference sequence). The CDR3 loop is CARGDSPYEQYF. For the CDR3, the DNA is TGTGCCCGGGGGGACAGTCCCTACGAGCAGTACTTC.

This clonotype was observed a handful of times. The chain uses TRBV7-9 and TRBJ2-3, with 14 bases that match TRBD2. The CDR3 extends over 17 amino acids. Germline CDR1 is SEHNR and CDR2 is FQNEAQ (reference sequence). V shed 5 bases and J 2 bases; nucleotides not matched to a gene: 6. The CDR3 loop is CASSAGLAGGVTDTQYF. Written as DNA, the CDR3 is TGTGCCAGCAGCGCCGGACTAGCGGGGGGTGTCACAGATACGCAGTATTTT.

This clonotype has just a few counts. A much larger clone differs by one base, so this may be a read error. V is TRBV4-1 and J is TRBJ2-7, with D possibly matching TRBD1 (6 bases). The CDR3 sequence is 13 residues long. V was trimmed by 0 bases and J by 7 bases, leaving 10 bases between them. From germline, CDR1 is MGHRA and CDR2 YSYEKL. The CDR3 DNA reads TGCGCCAGCAGCCAAGAGGGGGCCCGTGAGCAGTACTTC. This encodes CASSQEGAREQYF.

This clonotype was seen at least ten times. The J gene is TRBJ2-4, the V gene TRBV7-9; no firm D call. Germline CDR1 reads SEHNR; CDR2 reads FQNEAQ (reference sequence). This CDR3 comprises 14 residues. Trimming left V 2 bases short and J 9 bases short, with 14 bases between. CDR3 residues: CASSLPDGHSIQYF. DNA for the CDR3: TGTGCCAGCAGCTTACCGGACGGTCATAGCATTCAGTACTTC.

This clonotype was found many times. Its ends do not fully match the called genes, so a read error is possible. The chain has TRBV7-9 and TRBJ2-5, with D perhaps matching TRBD2 (5 bases). There are 11 residues in the CDR3. Germline V lookup: CDR1 SEHNR, CDR2 FQNEAQ (reference sequence). CDR3: CASSRGPYQHF. As DNA, the CDR3 is TGTGCCAGCAGTCGCGGGCCCTACCAACACTTC.

Note on this clonotype: This may come from a read error, since a much larger clone is one base off. The V gene is TRBV4-1, the J gene TRBJ2-7, with 7 bases that match TRBD2. Germline lookup yields CDR1 MGHRA and CDR2 YSYEKL. This CDR3 has 14 residues. The CDR3 protein is CAGSPASGAYEQYF. In DNA, the CDR3 is TGCGCCGGCAGCCCCGCTAGCGGAGCCTACGAGCAGTACTTC.

The chain is built from TRBV19 and TRBJ2-1; 7 bases match TRBD2. Germline V gives CDR1 LNHDA, CDR2 SQIVND (reference sequence). CDR3 length: 13 amino acids. Unmatched junction bases numbered 3, after V lost 9 bases and J lost 1 base. The CDR3 reads CASNSGSYNEQFF. The CDR3 DNA is TGTGCCAGCAATAGCGGGTCCTACAATGAGCAGTTCTTC.

The chain links TRBV5-1 to TRBJ2-7; weak D call: TRBD2 (6 bases). The germline V gene encodes CDR1 SGHRS and CDR2 YFSETQ. This CDR3 is built from 14 residues. Trimming cost V 2 bases and J 0 bases, with 9 bases left between them. For the CDR3, the DNA is TGCGCCAGCAGCTTATCTAGCGCCTCCTACGAGCAGTACTTC. It encodes CASSLSSASYEQYF.

This clonotype was detected ten times or more. For the CDR3, the DNA is TGTGCCAGTAGTATAGCCCTCGAGCCGATCTACGAGCAGTACTTC. Its translation is CASSIALEPIYEQYF. The chain carries TRBV19 and TRBJ2-7; D call uncertain. Germline V gives CDR1 LNHDA, CDR2 SQIVND (reference sequence). V gave up 1 base and J gave up 3 bases, with 13 bases separating them. The CDR3 loop spans 15 amino acids.

This clonotype showed up many times. The gene calls are TRBV14 and TRBJ2-5; 14 nucleotides match TRBD2. CDR1 and CDR2 (germline): SGHDN, FVKESK. With 3 bases clipped from V and 3 bases from J, the junction kept 3 bases outside the gene matches. The CDR3 sequence is 16 residues long. The CDR3 DNA sequence: TGTGCCAGCAGCCAGGGGACTAGCGGGGGTGAAGAGACCCAGTACTTC. Translating gives CASSQGTSGGEETQYF.

This clonotype was seen at least ten times. The V call is TRBV7-2, the J call TRBJ1-1; D unresolved. The CDR3 has 14 residues. Per germline, CDR1 SGHTA and CDR2 FQGNSA. V lost 5 bases and J 4 bases, leaving 14 bases between the germline ends. CDR3 bases: TGTGCCAGCAGCCCTCTACAGTACATCACTGAAGCTTTCTTT. Residues: CASSPLQYITEAFF.

This clonotype was seen repeatedly, ten times or more. The rearrangement uses TRBV7-9 and TRBJ2-5, with D hard to call. The CDR3 runs to 12 residues. Trimming stripped 6 bases from V and 7 bases from J, with 12 bases between. From germline, CDR1 is SEHNR and CDR2 FQNEAQ (reference sequence). The CDR3 DNA reads TGTGCCAGCAGGACTGGCTCAGGGACCCAGTACTTC. Residues: CASRTGSGTQYF.

J is TRBJ1-4 and V is TRBV6-5, with TRBD1 identical over 9 bases. The germline gives CDR1 MNHEY, CDR2 SVGAGI. J gave up 7 bases and V 8 bases, and 11 bases lay outside the gene matches. The CDR3 length is 15 residues. The CDR3 loop is CASGPRDRVSEKLFF. The CDR3 coding sequence is TGTGCCAGCGGTCCCCGGGACAGGGTCTCTGAAAAACTGTTTTTT.

This clonotype was found many times. This rearrangement joins TRBV27 to TRBJ2-2; D call uncertain. CDR1 and CDR2 (germline): MNHEY, SMNVEV (reference sequence). CDR3 size: 14 residues. V lost 1 base to trimming and J lost 1 base, with 4 bases between them. CDR3 sequence: CASSLWGNTGELFF. As DNA, the CDR3 is TGTGCCAGCAGTTTATGGGGGAACACCGGGGAGCTGTTTTTT.

This clonotype was counted at least ten times. This rearrangement joins TRBV7-8 to TRBJ2-7; D call uncertain. Germline V CDR1 and CDR2: SGHVS, FQNEAQ. The V end was cut by 5 bases, the J end by 1 base, with 9 bases between. This CDR3 spans 13 amino acids. The CDR3 sequence is CASSPSTSYEQYF. The DNA of the CDR3 is TGTGCCAGCAGCCCCTCGACATCCTACGAGCAGTACTTC.

The gene calls are TRBV19 and TRBJ2-1, with TRBD1 matching 8 bases. Trimming cost V 3 bases and J 1 base; bases outside gene matches: 5. CDR3 length equals 16 residues. Germline CDR1 is LNHDA and CDR2 is SQIVND (reference sequence). The CDR3 loop reads CASSIQGAPSYNEQFF. CDR3 DNA sequence: TGTGCCAGTAGTATCCAGGGGGCCCCTTCCTACAATGAGCAGTTCTTC.